This entry describes one TCR beta chain. The target of this receptor is not known. The sample holds no much larger clone one base away, and base qualities are not on file. Patients with autoimmune disease history or receiving systemic immunosuppression were excluded from the trial. In every dose cohort, peripheral blood was drawn for TCR sequencing at baseline, cycle 4 day 1, and cycle 7 day 1. The samples were drawn from a first-in-human, open-label, multicenter phase I dose-escalation trial of ivuxolimab. Adults with locally advanced or metastatic head and neck squamous cell, hepatocellular, melanoma or renal cell carcinoma were enrolled in the trial. Before TCR sequencing, CD4+ T cells and CD8+ T cells were sorted from peripheral blood as separate populations. These data are taken from a study of OX40 agonist ivuxolimab in advanced cancers. About the full investigation: The costimulatory receptor OX40 (CD134) was targeted by ivuxolimab, a fully human IgG2 agonistic monoclonal antibody. Intravenous ivuxolimab was administered to patients every 2 weeks at six dose levels: 0.01, 0.1, 0.3, 1.5, 3 and 10 mg/kg. Of the approximately 50 dose-escalation patients, hepatocellular carcinoma was present in about 20, melanoma in around 15, renal cell carcinoma in 9 and head and neck cancer in 9. In the dose-escalation cohort, approximately 82% of patients were male, and the mean age was around 60 years, with a range of roughly 20 to 80. Patients were allowed to have had prior anti-PD-1, anti-PD-L1 or anti-CTLA-4 therapy, and approximately 40% of the dose-escalation patients had been treated with checkpoint inhibitors. Partial responses were achieved by three dose-escalation patients, of whom one had hepatocellular carcinoma and two had cutaneous melanoma. Peripheral TCRbeta sequencing aimed to test whether ivuxolimab altered TCR sequence diversity and caused clonal T-cell expansion. The paper covers the monotherapy dose-escalation part of the phase I ivuxolimab trial, which included N ≈ 57 patients.

According to the germline V gene, CDR1 reads MGHRA and CDR2 reads YSYEKL. The cysteine opens and the phenylalanine closes a CDR3 of 16 amino acids. Only the CDR3 part of the read is kept: 48 bases, read in frame from the first base. Trimming at the junction amounts to 1 base on V and 7 bases on J, and the germline ends lie 19 bases apart. Beyond this particular receptor, the publication reports: After ivuxolimab, more expanded clones were found on average in CD8+ T cells than in CD4+ T cells. Clonal expansion of both CD4+ and CD8+ blood T cells was observed from baseline to week 6 at doses 0.1 to 3.0 mg/kg. The antigen specificity of the clonally expanded peripheral T cells was not determined. Low levels of normalized T-cell clonal expansion were also seen in some patients who did not respond. In the 0.1-3.0 mg/kg groups, partial responders were among the patients with the lowest normalized peripheral clonal expansion, particularly in CD8+ T cells.

Genomic DNA was extracted from sorted cells for sequencing of the TCRbeta CDR3 region. TCRbeta CDR3 regions were sequenced using the immunoSEQ Assay. Sourced from immuneACCESS, this table was stored by TCRdb with only in-frame sequences that have V and J called. A share of the clones is absent; for the studies checked, an unresolved V gene accounts for under half, and the remainder has no known explanation. For this sample the table gives 75,000 to 100,000 clones, of which roughly 90% were detected only once. The ten largest clones represent about a tenth of the sample. This sequence uses TRBV4-1 and TRBJ1-1, and perhaps TRBD1 as D gene, on 6 matching bases. The specimen comprised CD4+ or CD8+ T cells sorted from blood, sampled in a trial of the OX40 agonist ivuxolimab. This sequence originates from an adult with an advanced solid tumor such as melanoma, head and neck, liver or kidney cancer. In nucleotide form, the sequence is TGCGCCAGCAGCCAAGTTTCCCCCAGGGGACCCTATGAAGCTTTCTTT. This gives the protein CASSQVSPRGPYEAFF.